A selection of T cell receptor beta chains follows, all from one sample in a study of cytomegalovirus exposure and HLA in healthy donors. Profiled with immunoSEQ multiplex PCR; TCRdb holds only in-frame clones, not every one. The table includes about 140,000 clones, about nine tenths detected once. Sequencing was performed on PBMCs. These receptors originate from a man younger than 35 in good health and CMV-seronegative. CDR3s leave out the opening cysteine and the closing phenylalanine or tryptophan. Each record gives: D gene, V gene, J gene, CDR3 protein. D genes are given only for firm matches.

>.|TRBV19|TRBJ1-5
ASKGEGSQPQH
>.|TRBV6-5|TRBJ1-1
ASISRDTNTEAF
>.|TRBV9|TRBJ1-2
ASSPGTDSYYGYT
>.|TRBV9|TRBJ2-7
ASSDQNYEQY
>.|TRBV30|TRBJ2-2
AWRGQKSGSWIGELF
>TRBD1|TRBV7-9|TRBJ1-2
ASSFSGQGTRGYT
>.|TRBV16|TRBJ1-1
ASSQSSGAEAF
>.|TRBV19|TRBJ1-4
ASSMPMSEKLF
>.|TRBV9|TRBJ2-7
ASSEGWRDEQY
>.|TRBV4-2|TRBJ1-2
ASSPEGAANYGYT
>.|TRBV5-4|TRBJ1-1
ASTVGGQAGWAEAF
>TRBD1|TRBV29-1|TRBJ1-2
SADESRDRTRGYT
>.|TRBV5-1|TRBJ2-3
ASSLVEAGPDTQY
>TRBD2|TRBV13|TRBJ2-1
ASSSRFKASGRNNEQF
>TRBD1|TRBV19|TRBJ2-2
ASTGTGGTGELF
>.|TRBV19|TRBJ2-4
ASSLAVKNIQY
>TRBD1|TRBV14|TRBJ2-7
ASSARTGVYEQY
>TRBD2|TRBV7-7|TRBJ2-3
ASSLGGRDTQY
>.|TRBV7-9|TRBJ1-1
ASSLAGGPEAF
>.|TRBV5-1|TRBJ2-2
ASSLGTGSFSGELF
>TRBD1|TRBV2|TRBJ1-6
ASLWDSNSPLH
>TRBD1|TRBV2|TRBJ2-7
ASGTEHYEQY
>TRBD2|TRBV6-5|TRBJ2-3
ASSYSGLAGGDTQY
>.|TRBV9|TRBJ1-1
ASSAPPGPVNEAF
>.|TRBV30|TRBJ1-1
AWGATEAF
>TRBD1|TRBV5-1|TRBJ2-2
ASSLQGAGELF
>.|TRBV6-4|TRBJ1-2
ASSSTDGGNGYT
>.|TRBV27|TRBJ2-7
ASSLTGYEQY
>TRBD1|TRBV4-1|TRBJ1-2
ASSQISTGSYGYT
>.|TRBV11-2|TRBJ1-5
ASSLGPGNQPQH
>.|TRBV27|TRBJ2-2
AAAGGSAAGVSGGELF
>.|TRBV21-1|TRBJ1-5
ASKDRGYQPQH
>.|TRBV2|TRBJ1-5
ASSGGRAPQPQH
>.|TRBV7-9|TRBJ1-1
ASSTQMANTEAF
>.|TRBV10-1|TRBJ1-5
ASSESQAPNQPQH
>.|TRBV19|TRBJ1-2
ASTRGRDYGYT
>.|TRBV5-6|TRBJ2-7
ASSLNRRKGYEQY
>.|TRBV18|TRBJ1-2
ASSPDSDYGYT
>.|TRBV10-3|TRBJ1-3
ATSSGISGNTIY
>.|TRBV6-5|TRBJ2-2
ASSYGGTGELF
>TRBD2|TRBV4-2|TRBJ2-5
ASSQDGTSGGAETQY
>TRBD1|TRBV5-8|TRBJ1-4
ASSGGQGFEKLF
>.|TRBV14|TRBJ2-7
ASSAHGSSYEQY
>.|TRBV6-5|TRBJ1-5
ASRGTGNQPQH
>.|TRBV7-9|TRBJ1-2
ASSSPGGRDGYT
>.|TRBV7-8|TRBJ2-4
ASSLSSGLAKNIQY
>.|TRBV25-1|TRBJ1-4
ASSESAGPATNEKLF
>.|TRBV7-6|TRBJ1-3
ASSLGPLSGNTIY
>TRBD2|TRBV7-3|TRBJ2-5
ASRNERGGNQETQY
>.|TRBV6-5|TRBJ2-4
ASSYRAGVAVQY